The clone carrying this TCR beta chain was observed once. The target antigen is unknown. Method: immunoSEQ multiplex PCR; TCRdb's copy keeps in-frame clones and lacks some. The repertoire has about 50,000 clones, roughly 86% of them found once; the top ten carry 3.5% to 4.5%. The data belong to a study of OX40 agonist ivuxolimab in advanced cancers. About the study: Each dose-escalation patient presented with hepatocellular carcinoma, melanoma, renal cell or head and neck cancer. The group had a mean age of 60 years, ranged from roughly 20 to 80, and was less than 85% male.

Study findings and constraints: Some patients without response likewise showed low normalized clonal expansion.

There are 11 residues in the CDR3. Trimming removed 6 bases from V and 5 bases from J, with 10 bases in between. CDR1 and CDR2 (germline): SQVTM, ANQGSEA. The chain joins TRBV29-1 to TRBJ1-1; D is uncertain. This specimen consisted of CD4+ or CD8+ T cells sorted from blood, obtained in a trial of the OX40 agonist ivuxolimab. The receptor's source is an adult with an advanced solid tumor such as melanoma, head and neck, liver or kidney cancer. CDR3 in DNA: TGCAGCGTCGCCCCAAGTACTGAAGCTTTCTTT. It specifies CSVAPSTEAFF.